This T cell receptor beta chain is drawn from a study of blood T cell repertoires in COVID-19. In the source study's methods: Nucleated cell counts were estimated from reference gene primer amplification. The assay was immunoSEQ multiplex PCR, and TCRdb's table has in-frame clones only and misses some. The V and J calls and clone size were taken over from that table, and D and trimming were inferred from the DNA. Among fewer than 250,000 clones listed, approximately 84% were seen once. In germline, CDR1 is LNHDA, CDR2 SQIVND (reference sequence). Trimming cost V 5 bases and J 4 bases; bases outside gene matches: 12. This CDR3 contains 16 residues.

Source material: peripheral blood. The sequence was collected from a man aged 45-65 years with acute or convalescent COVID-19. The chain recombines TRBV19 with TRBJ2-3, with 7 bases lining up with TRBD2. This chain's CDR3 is CASSPLAGEGADTQYF. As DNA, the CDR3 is TGTGCCAGTAGTCCTCTGGCGGGGGAGGGTGCAGATACGCAGTATTTT.